The 22 T cell receptor beta chains listed next were all sequenced from one sample in a study of Graves' ophthalmopathy and Graves' hyperthyroidism. The study amplified TCR beta CDR3 regions using RNA transcripts. Second-round multiplex PCR came after a first-round RT-PCR that employed HTBI primers. A single record per CDR3 protein comes from TCRdb applying MiXCR to the multiplex PCR reads. This table has about 700,000 distinct CDR3 sequences, 35% to 50% appearing once. The specimen sequenced was peripheral blood. The receptor source for this set is an adult man with Graves' ophthalmopathy.

The V call is TRBV29-1, the J call TRBJ2-5; TRBD1 aligns across 9 bases. V lost 2 bases to trimming and J lost 13 bases; unmatched junction nucleotides: 8. Germline V gives CDR1 SQVTM, CDR2 ANQGSEA. The CDR3 is 12 residues long. CDR3: CSVERWTGESYF. The CDR3 DNA sequence: TGCAGCGTTGAACGGTGGACAGGGGAGTCGTACTTC.

In this sample, this clonotype turned up a few times. CDR3 region: CASIRGLQETQYF. The DNA for the CDR3 is TGTGCCAGCATACGGGGACTACAAGAGACCCAGTACTTC. This chain joins TRBV28 and TRBJ2-5; TRBD2 aligns across 7 bases. Germline V CDR1 and CDR2: MDHEN, SYDVKM. This CDR3 is built from 13 residues. V dropped 7 bases and J dropped 2; count of bases not matched to a gene: 4.

The sample holds many counts of this clonotype. This chain uses TRBV25-1 with TRBJ2-2; D not resolved. Between the trimmed V and J ends, which lost 6 bases and 5 bases, there was a span of 7 bases. This CDR3 region has 12 residues. From germline, CDR1 is MGHDK and CDR2 SYGVNS. CDR3 sequence reads: CASRQGTGELFF. The CDR3 DNA sequence: TGTGCCAGCAGGCAAGGAACCGGGGAGCTGTTTTTT.

A few counts support this clonotype. V gene TRBV20-1 combines with J gene TRBJ2-7, with TRBD1 matching 12 bases. The CDR3 totals 15 residues. Germline V lookup: CDR1 DFQATT, CDR2 SNEGSKA (reference sequence). V shed 6 bases, J shed 4 bases, and the junction held 10 bases outside the gene matches. Here the CDR3 reads CSATIRDRGLYEQYF. The CDR3 DNA follows: TGCAGTGCCACGATCCGGGACAGGGGGCTATACGAGCAGTACTTC.

This clonotype showed up many times. The chain couples TRBV2 to TRBJ2-7; perhaps TRBD2 as D (5 bases). This CDR3 contains 13 residues. CDR1 and CDR2 from the germline V gene are SNHLY and FYNNEI. The ends were cut back, 1 base at V and 6 bases at J, with 10 bases in the middle. The CDR3 nucleotides read TGTGCCAGCAGTGAAGTGAGAGGAGGCGAGCAGTACTTC. Encoded protein: CASSEVRGGEQYF.

In this sample, this clonotype turned up a few times. CDR3 residues: CASRRTEANVLTF. Here the CDR3 DNA reads TGTGCCAGCAGACGGACTGAGGCCAACGTCCTGACTTTC. The J gene is TRBJ2-6, the V gene TRBV11-2; D might be TRBD2 (5 bases). The CDR3 is 13 residues long. Deletions cut 6 bases from V and 6 bases from J, with 9 bases between. CDR1 and CDR2 (germline): SGHAT, FQNNGV.

At least ten counts were recorded for this clonotype. The chain couples TRBV7-2 to TRBJ1-3; D not certain. From germline, CDR1 is SGHTA and CDR2 FQGNSA. The V end was cut by 3 bases, the J end by 0 bases, with 6 bases between. There are 14 residues in the CDR3. CDR3 residues: CASSFPGSGNTIYF. The CDR3 DNA reads as TGTGCCAGCAGCTTCCCCGGCTCTGGAAACACCATATATTTT.

This clonotype was counted a few times. This rearrangement joins TRBV10-3 to TRBJ2-7, with 9 bases aligning to TRBD1. The junction had 6 bases not matched to a gene; V was cut back by 6 bases and J by 0 bases. The germline V gene has CDR1 ENHRY and CDR2 SYGVKD. CDR3 length: 15 amino acids. The chain's CDR3 is CAIRGTGSLSYEQYF. The DNA of the CDR3 is TGTGCCATCAGGGGGACAGGGTCCCTCTCCTACGAGCAGTACTTC.

V and J are TRBV10-3 and TRBJ2-7; D may correspond to TRBD1 or TRBD2 (5 bases each). The CDR3 is 15 amino acids. Germline V gene sequence: CDR1 ENHRY, CDR2 SYGVKD. V was pared by 10 bases and J by 1 base, with 20 bases between. Here the CDR3 DNA reads TGTGCCAGCAGCGAACCCCGGGGCCTGTCCTACGAGCAGTACTTC. This translates into CASSEPRGLSYEQYF.

The rearrangement joins TRBV10-3 to TRBJ2-5, with 7 bases fitting TRBD1. With V trimmed by 3 bases and J by 0 bases, 10 bases remained unmatched. The CDR3 contains 17 residues. CDR1 ENHRY and CDR2 SYGVKD come from the germline V gene. The CDR3: CAISDSTQGWYQETQYF. DNA of the CDR3: TGTGCCATCAGTGATTCCACACAGGGGTGGTACCAAGAGACCCAGTACTTC.

In the case of this clonotype: One end of the junction is discordant with germline, which a read error may explain. V gene TRBV20-1 combines with J gene TRBJ1-3, with D maybe TRBD1 (5 bases). The CDR3 sequence is 13 residues long. Germline CDR1 is DFQATT and CDR2 is SNEGSKA (reference sequence). Here the CDR3 reads CSADTGFGDTIYF. The DNA for the CDR3 is TGCAGTGCCGACACAGGATTTGGAGACACCATATATTTT.

This clonotype has at least ten counts. This rearrangement joins TRBV10-3 to TRBJ2-5; 8 bases are shared with TRBD2. Trimming removed 5 bases from V and 2 bases from J; junction bases left unmatched: 4. CDR1 is ENHRY and CDR2 is SYGVKD in the germline V gene. This CDR3 has 14 amino acids. The CDR3 reads CAISPAGVQETQYF. CDR3 nucleotide sequence: TGTGCCATCAGTCCAGCGGGGGTACAAGAGACCCAGTACTTC.

Only a few counts were recorded for this clonotype. V is TRBV7-9 and J is TRBJ1-2, with 9 bases matching TRBD1. The junction had 7 bases not matched to a gene; V was cut back by 6 bases and J by 8 bases. The CDR3 has 13 amino acids. Germline V gene sequence: CDR1 SEHNR, CDR2 FQNEAQ (reference sequence). The DNA for the CDR3 is TGTGCCAGCAGTATAACAGGGGGCGAGGGCTACACCTTC. As protein: CASSITGGEGYTF. The whole variable domain, remainder taken from reference TRBV7-9 and TRBJ1-2, is DTGVSQNPRHKITKRGQNVTFRCDPISEHNRLYWYRQTLGQGPEFLTYFQNEAQLEKSRLLSDRFSAERPKGSFSTLEIQRTEQGDSAMYLCASSITGGEGYTFGSGTRLTVV.

The V call is TRBV24-1, the J call TRBJ1-5; tentatively, D is TRBD1 (5 bases). Per germline, CDR1 KGHDR and CDR2 SFDVKD. The CDR3 extends over 12 amino acids. V was trimmed by 11 bases and J by 11 bases, leaving 18 bases between them. CDR3 sequence (DNA): TGTGCCAGACGTTGGGACCAAGAGACCCAGCATTTT. It specifies CARRWDQETQHF.

The CDR3 region is CATSDSPGQGNGQYF. CDR3 nucleotide sequence: TGTGCCACCAGTGACTCACCGGGACAGGGAAACGGGCAGTACTTC. V and J are TRBV24-1 and TRBJ2-7; 9 bases map to TRBD1. This CDR3 has 15 amino acids. Trimming took 4 bases from V and 9 from J; bases not matched to a gene: 12. Germline V gene sequence: CDR1 KGHDR, CDR2 SFDVKD.

The chain joins TRBV7-8 to TRBJ2-7, with a possible D match to TRBD2 (6 bases). CDR1 and CDR2 (germline): SGHVS, FQNEAQ. CDR3 length equals 13 residues. Trimming removed 7 bases from V and 4 bases from J, with 14 bases in between. The CDR3: CASNVMRGYEQYF. For the CDR3, the DNA is TGTGCCAGCAACGTAATGCGGGGTTACGAGCAGTACTTC.

The rearrangement joins TRBV25-1 to TRBJ2-2, with a weak D call TRBD1 (5 bases). CDR1 MGHDK and CDR2 SYGVNS come from the germline V gene. The CDR3 is 15 amino acids. V lost 3 bases to trimming and J lost 2 bases, with 10 bases between them. The CDR3 here is CASSDWGSNTGELFF. CDR3 DNA: TGTGCCAGCAGTGACTGGGGCAGCAACACCGGGGAGCTGTTTTTT.

The table lists this clonotype with many counts. The chain recombines TRBV20-1 with TRBJ2-7; 8 bases match TRBD2. The CDR3 spans 14 residues. Trimming cost V 1 base and J 3 bases; bases outside gene matches: 5. The germline gives CDR1 DFQATT, CDR2 SNEGSKA (reference sequence). CDR3 amino acids: CSARGSGGGYEQYF. The CDR3, as DNA: TGCAGTGCTAGAGGGTCGGGAGGGGGCTACGAGCAGTACTTC.

The sample holds one count of this clonotype. V gene TRBV10-3 combines with J gene TRBJ1-1; D is unresolved. Germline V gene lookup returns CDR1 ENHRY and CDR2 SYGVKD. V gave up 10 bases and J gave up 0 bases, with 12 bases separating them. This CDR3 contains 13 residues. The DNA for the CDR3 is TGTGCCAACACGGTAAAGTTGAACACTGAAGCTTTCTTT. Its protein is CANTVKLNTEAFF.

Worth noting for this clonotype: This may stem from a read error, because a much larger clone lies one nucleotide away. The chain combines TRBV7-2 with TRBJ1-5, with D maybe TRBD1 (5 bases). The CDR3 covers 16 residues. Germline CDR1 SGHTA, CDR2 FQGNSA. The germline V and J ends were trimmed by 0 bases and 2 bases, with 11 bases remaining between them. CDR3 region: CTSSLAHTGGNQPQHF. Written as DNA, the CDR3 is TGTACCAGCAGCTTAGCACACACAGGAGGCAATCAGCCCCAGCATTTT.

The chain employs TRBV15 and TRBJ2-3, with D hard to call. V was pared by 3 bases and J by 2 bases, with 15 bases between. Germline V gene lookup returns CDR1 LNHNV and CDR2 YYDKDF (reference sequence). The CDR3 is 16 residues long. CDR3 in DNA: TGTGCCACCAGCAGGGGCCTAGGTTGGAACACAGATACGCAGTATTTT. This sequence encodes CATSRGLGWNTDTQYF.

Details on this clonotype: Just one base apart from a much larger clone, this may be a read error. This chain connects TRBV10-3 to TRBJ1-5; maybe TRBD1 (5 bases). Looked up from germline, CDR1 is ENHRY and CDR2 is SYGVKD. The CDR3 has 15 residues. CDR3 sequence (DNA): TGTGCCACCAGTGAGTCGCAGGGTAGTAATCAGCCCCAGCATTTT. This encodes CATSESQGSNQPQHF.